A single sample gave rise to the 8 T cell receptor beta chains below, sequenced in a study of control samples from healthy donors and cancer patients. The method was immunoSEQ multiplex PCR; TCRdb's version includes in-frame clones alone and lacks a portion of them. The sample carries roughly 400,000 clones, around 90% recorded once. Sequencing used PBMCs. The receptors originated from a man aged 40-49 years with head and neck cancer.

As DNA, the CDR3 is TGTGCCAGCAGCCCCGGGACCATTAATGAGCAGTTCTTC. It translates to CASSPGTINEQFF. The genes are TRBV11-2 and TRBJ2-1, with D tentatively TRBD1 or TRBD2 (5 bases each). The V gene lost 5 bases and the J gene lost 7 bases, with 12 bases spanning the gap. Germline loops: CDR1 SGHAT, CDR2 FQNNGV. The CDR3 consists of 13 residues. The entire variable domain, with the rest obtained from reference TRBV11-2 and TRBJ2-1, is as follows: EAGVAQSPRYKIIEKRQSVAFWCNPISGHATLYWYQQILGQGPKLLIQFQNNGVVDDSQLPKDRFSAERLKGVDSTLKIQPAKLEDSAVYLCASSPGTINEQFFGPGTRLTVL.

CDR3 bases: TGTGCCAGCAGTTCACCTAGGACAGGACAAGAGACCCAGTACTTC. This codes for CASSSPRTGQETQYF. The chain joins TRBV3-1 (or the pseudogene TRBV3-2) to TRBJ2-5; 7 nucleotides agree with TRBD1. CDR3 length: 15 residues. Per the germline V gene, CDR1 is LGHDT and CDR2 is YNNKEL (reference sequence). The V and J ends lost 6 bases and 2 bases, in that order; junction bases with no gene match: 9.

The chain employs TRBV5-1 and TRBJ2-2; the match to TRBD2 covers 8 bases. Germline CDR1 is SGHRS and CDR2 is YFSETQ. CDR3 length: 14 amino acids. The V gene end was trimmed by 4 bases and the J gene end by 4 bases; junction bases not matched to a gene: 3. The CDR3 reads CASSNSGSTGELFF. The DNA for the CDR3 is TGCGCCAGCAGCAACAGCGGGAGCACCGGGGAGCTGTTTTTT.

The chain employs TRBV4-3 and TRBJ2-5; unclear D gene. The CDR3 has 15 amino acids. Trimming left V 3 bases short and J 1 base short, with 12 bases between. Germline loops: CDR1 LGHNA, CDR2 YSLEER. The CDR3: CASSQTWALQETQYF. The CDR3 DNA is TGCGCCAGCAGCCAGACCTGGGCCCTCCAAGAGACCCAGTACTTC.

This chain connects TRBV5-1 to TRBJ1-2, with 7 nucleotides matching TRBD1. Germline V gene data show CDR1 as SGHRS and CDR2 as YFSETQ. The CDR3 has 14 residues. The V segment lost 4 bases and the J segment 4 bases; nucleotides outside the gene matches: 7. CDR3 bases: TGCGCCAGCAGCAGGGACAGCGCCTCCTATGGCTACACCTTC. The encoded protein is CASSRDSASYGYTF.

The V and J genes are TRBV6-6 and TRBJ2-1; 7 positions match TRBD1. The CDR3 has 13 amino acids. The ends lost 5 bases at V and 5 bases at J; junction bases unmatched: 3. Germline V gene data show CDR1 as MNHNY and CDR2 as SVGAGI (reference sequence). The CDR3 loop is CASSRQGDNEQFF. For the CDR3, the DNA is TGTGCCAGCAGTCGACAGGGCGACAATGAGCAGTTCTTC.

CDR3 coding DNA: TGTGCCAGCAATCCCGGGGGTGACGACAGACGAAACACTGAAGCTTTCTTT. Translation gives CASNPGGDDRRNTEAFF. The rearrangement uses TRBV28 and TRBJ1-1; tentatively, D is TRBD1 (5 bases). Trimming took 7 bases from V and 2 from J, leaving 23 bases between them. The CDR3 has 17 residues. CDR1 is MDHEN, CDR2 SYDVKM, per germline. The whole variable domain, filled in from reference TRBV28 and TRBJ1-1, reads DVKVTQSSRYLVKRTGEKVFLECVQDMDHENMFWYRQDPGLGLRLIYFSYDVKMKEKGDIPEGYSVSREKKERFSLILESASTNQTSMYLCASNPGGDDRRNTEAFFGQGTRLTVV.

The chain joins TRBV20-1 to TRBJ1-1, with D hard to call. The V and J ends lost 2 bases and 7 bases respectively, with 8 bases between them. Germline V gives CDR1 DFQATT, CDR2 SNEGSKA (reference sequence). CDR3 length: 11 amino acids. The CDR3 loop is CSARPSIEAFF. The CDR3 DNA follows: TGCAGTGCTAGACCTAGCATTGAAGCTTTCTTT.